The rows below give T cell receptor beta chains drawn from one sample of a study of shared clonotypes between healthy human individuals. The data were produced by immunoSEQ multiplex PCR, yet TCRdb's version contains in-frame clones alone and is incomplete. The sample holds around 1.4 million clones; roughly 98.5% are singletons and the top ten take about 0.34%. Specimen: naive CD4+ T cells sorted from blood. These receptors were obtained from a man younger than 45 in good health. CDR3s include the opening cysteine and the closing phenylalanine or tryptophan. The D gene is left open where the match is weak. Only part of the rows carry a size: once, few, many, or a class if the clone is expanded.

cdr3_length j_call d_call v_call clone_size cdr3_aa cdr3_nt
15 TRBJ2-2 . TRBV11-2 . CASTLAARGFGELFF TGTGCCAGCACCCTCGCGGCCCGTGGGTTCGGGGAGCTGTTTTTT
18 TRBJ2-1 . TRBV14 . CASSQRRLGETSYNEQFF TGTGCCAGCAGCCAAAGAAGATTAGGGGAGACCTCCTACAATGAGCAGTTCTTC
14 TRBJ1-1 . TRBV28 . CASSITGADTEAFF TGTGCCAGCAGTATCACCGGGGCCGACACTGAAGCTTTCTTT
13 TRBJ2-1 . TRBV27 . CASKKDSYNEQFF TGTGCCAGCAAAAAAGATTCCTACAATGAGCAGTTCTTC
14 TRBJ1-2 . TRBV6-5 . CASSSIQGLVGYTF TGTGCCAGCAGTTCAATCCAGGGGTTAGTTGGCTACACCTTC
14 TRBJ1-1 . TRBV18 . CASSPLPREPEAFF TGTGCCAGCTCACCGTTGCCGCGGGAGCCTGAAGCTTTCTTT
15 TRBJ2-1 TRBD2 TRBV7-8 . CASSLELAGHNEQFF TGTGCCAGCAGCTTAGAATTAGCGGGACACAATGAGCAGTTCTTC
10 TRBJ2-5 . TRBV6-6 once CASRRETQYF TGTGCCAGCAGGAGAGAGACCCAGTACTTC
11 TRBJ2-1 TRBD1 TRBV30 . CAWTSRTGGFF TGTGCCTGGACCTCGCGGACAGGGGGGTTCTTC
15 TRBJ2-1 TRBD1 TRBV28 . CASSAGTASYNEQFF TGTGCCAGCAGTGCCGGGACAGCCTCCTACAATGAGCAGTTCTTC
13 TRBJ2-1 . TRBV10-3 . CAISELRKVVEFF TGTGCCATCAGTGAACTTAGAAAGGTCGTCGAGTTCTTC
11 TRBJ1-5 . TRBV5-3 . CARSLGQPQHF TGTGCCAGAAGCTTGGGTCAGCCCCAGCATTTT
15 TRBJ1-4 . TRBV7-6 . CASSLHRDYNEKLFF TGTGCCAGCAGCCTCCACAGGGACTATAATGAAAAACTGTTTTTT